One TCR beta chain is described in this entry. Its target is unknown. Being one base from a much bigger clone, this may be a read error. The data belong to a study of blood T cells in healthy people across ages. Findings of the study overall: Measured against age, TCR beta diversity per million T cells decreased in a roughly linear manner.

A second about 7 to 11 cycle PCR used barcoded and J-beta primers. Via MiXCR, TCRdb re-called the 5' RACE reads, giving one row per CDR3 protein. The table lists more than 750,000 distinct CDR3 sequences, approximately 32% of them singletons. The CDR3 length is 16 residues. CDR1 is SGHRS, CDR2 YFSETQ, per germline. Separately, the same data were catalogued under a study of T cells of mothers and their children.

This chain links TRBV5-1 with TRBJ2-5; D may be TRBD1 (6 bases). Sequencing was done on a sample of blood. The clonotype comes from a middle-aged woman in good health. CDR3 sequence (DNA): TGCGCCAACAGCCGCGAGGCCAGGGGATTTGTGGAGACCCAGTACTTC. It is translated as CANSREARGFVETQYF.